A selection of T cell receptor beta chains follows, all from one sample in a study of OX40 agonist ivuxolimab in advanced cancers. The data were produced by immunoSEQ multiplex PCR, yet TCRdb's version contains in-frame clones alone and is incomplete. The sample has 61,000 or so clones, about 88% seen once. The specimen comprised CD4+ or CD8+ T cells sorted from blood, sampled in a trial of the OX40 agonist ivuxolimab. These TCRs come from an adult with an advanced solid tumor such as melanoma, head and neck, liver or kidney cancer. CDR3s include the opening cysteine and the closing phenylalanine or tryptophan. The D gene is left open where the match is weak. Where a row states a size, it is once, few, many or the class of an expanded clone; other rows omit it.

>TRBV2|-|-|TRBJ1-5
TGTGCCAGCAAGTGGAGCTCTGCGGGCAGCAATCAGCCCCAGCATTTT
CASKWSSAGSNQPQHF
>TRBV7-2|-|-|TRBJ2-1
TGTGCCAGCAGCTTAGAACAGCACTATGAGCAGTTCTTC
CASSLEQHYEQFF
>TRBV5-4|-|TRBD2|TRBJ2-2
TGTGCCAGCAGCGCGCAGGTTGGAGCGGGGGGGCAGACCGGGGAGCTGTTTTTT
CASSAQVGAGGQTGELFF
>TRBV6-1|-|-|TRBJ1-2
TGTGCCAGCAGTCAGGAGCTCAGGGCAAACTATGGCTACACCTTC
CASSQELRANYGYTF
>TRBV18|-|-|TRBJ2-2
TGTGCCAGCTCACCGGAACGTCTCGGCACCGGGGAGCTGTTTTTT
CASSPERLGTGELFF
>TRBV7-9|few|-|TRBJ1-1
TGTGCCAGCAGCTTAGCGTACATGAACACTGAAGCTTTCTTT
CASSLAYMNTEAFF
>TRBV18|once|TRBD1|TRBJ1-1
TGTGCCAGCTCACCCCCGACAGGGGGATTCATCGAAGCTTTCTTT
CASSPPTGGFIEAFF
>TRBV5-5|-|-|TRBJ1-5
TGTGCCAGCAGCTTGGGGGGTCGGCAGTCTAGCAATCAGCCCCAGCATTTT
CASSLGGRQSSNQPQHF
>TRBV6-5|-|TRBD1|TRBJ1-2
TGTGCCAGCAGAAGACAGGGGGCTGGATATGGCTACACCTTC
CASRRQGAGYGYTF
>TRBV12-5|-|TRBD2|TRBJ2-3
TGTGCTAGTGGTTTAAGCGGGGGCCCTCTACTTAATACGCAGTATTTT
CASGLSGGPLLNTQYF
>TRBV18|-|-|TRBJ1-5
TGTGCCAGCTCAACCGCACAGGGCCAGCCCCAGCATTTT
CASSTAQGQPQHF
>TRBV6-1|-|TRBD1|TRBJ1-5
TGTGCCAGCAGAGGACAGGTGGGGCAGCCCCAGCATTTT
CASRGQVGQPQHF
>TRBV5-5|-|-|TRBJ1-1
TGTGCCAGCAGCGCCCCGGGGACGAACACTGAAGCTTTCTTT
CASSAPGTNTEAFF
>TRBV30|once|-|TRBJ2-1
TGTGCCTGGAGTCAAGGTAACCGGGTATACAATGAGCAGTTCTTC
CAWSQGNRVYNEQFF
>TRBV4-1|-|-|TRBJ1-5
TGCGCCAGCAGCCAAGGGAAGGGTAGCCTTAATCAGCCCCAGCATTTT
CASSQGKGSLNQPQHF
>TRBV19|-|-|TRBJ1-2
TGTGCCAGTAGCCCCACAGCCACCCATTATGGCTACACCTTC
CASSPTATHYGYTF
>TRBV18|-|-|TRBJ2-1
TGTGCCAGCTCCGACCAGGGCCCCTCCAGGGAGCAGTTCTTC
CASSDQGPSREQFF
>TRBV5-8|-|TRBD2|TRBJ2-5
TGTGCCAGCAGCTTTCTAGCGGGGGGTTTACAAGAGACCCAGTACTTC
CASSFLAGGLQETQYF
>TRBV7-6|once|TRBD1|TRBJ1-2
TGTGCCAGCAGCTTAGGGACAGGGTCGATACATGGCTACACCTTC
CASSLGTGSIHGYTF
>TRBV29-1|-|-|TRBJ2-3
TGCAGCGTAGGGGAGAGTAGGAATACGCAGTATTTT
CSVGESRNTQYF
>TRBV5-1|-|-|TRBJ2-2
TGCGCCAGCAGCCCCGGAGGTCGGACAGTGAACACCGGGGAGCTGTTTTTT
CASSPGGRTVNTGELFF
>TRBV4-2|-|TRBD2|TRBJ2-1
TGTGCCAGCAGCCAAGTTTCGGGGGGTGGCTACAATGAGCAGTTCTTC
CASSQVSGGGYNEQFF